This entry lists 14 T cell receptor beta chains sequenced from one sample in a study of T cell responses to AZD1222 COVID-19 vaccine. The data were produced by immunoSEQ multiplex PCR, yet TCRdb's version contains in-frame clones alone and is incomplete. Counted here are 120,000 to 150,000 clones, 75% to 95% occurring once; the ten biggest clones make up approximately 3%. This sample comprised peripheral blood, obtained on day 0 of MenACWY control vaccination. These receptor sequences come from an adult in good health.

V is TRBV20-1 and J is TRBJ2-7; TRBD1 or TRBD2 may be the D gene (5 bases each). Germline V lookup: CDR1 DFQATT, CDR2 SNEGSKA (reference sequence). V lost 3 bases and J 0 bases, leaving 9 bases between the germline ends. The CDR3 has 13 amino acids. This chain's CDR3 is CSASPGTSYEQYF. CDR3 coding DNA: TGCAGTGCTAGTCCGGGGACCTCCTACGAGCAGTACTTC.

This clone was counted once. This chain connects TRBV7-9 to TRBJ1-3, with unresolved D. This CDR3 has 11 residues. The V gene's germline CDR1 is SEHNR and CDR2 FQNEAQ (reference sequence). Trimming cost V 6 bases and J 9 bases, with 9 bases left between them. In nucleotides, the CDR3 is TGTGCCAGCAGTCCAAGAGGCACCATATATTTT. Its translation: CASSPRGTIYF.

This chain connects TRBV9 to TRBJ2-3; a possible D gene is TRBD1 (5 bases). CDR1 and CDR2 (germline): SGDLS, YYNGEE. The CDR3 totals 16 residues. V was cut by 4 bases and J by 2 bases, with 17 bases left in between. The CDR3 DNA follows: TGTGCCAGCAGCATTTTAAGGCAGGGCCCCACAGATACGCAGTATTTT. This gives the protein CASSILRQGPTDTQYF.

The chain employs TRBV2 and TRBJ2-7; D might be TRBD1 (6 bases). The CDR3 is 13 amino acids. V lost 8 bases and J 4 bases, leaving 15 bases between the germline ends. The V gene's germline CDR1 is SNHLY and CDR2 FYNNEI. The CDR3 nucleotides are TGTGCCAGCGTTAGACAGGTGACTTACGAGCAGTACTTC. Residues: CASVRQVTYEQYF.

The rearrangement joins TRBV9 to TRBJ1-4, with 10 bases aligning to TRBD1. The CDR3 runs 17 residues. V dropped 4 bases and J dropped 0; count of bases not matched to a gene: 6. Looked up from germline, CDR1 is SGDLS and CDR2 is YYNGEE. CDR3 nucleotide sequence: TGTGCCAGCAGCCTTGGACAGGGGGGCCCAACTAATGAAAAACTGTTTTTT. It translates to CASSLGQGGPTNEKLFF. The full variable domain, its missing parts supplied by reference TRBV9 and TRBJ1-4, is DSGVTQTPKHLITATGQRVTLRCSPRSGDLSVYWYQQSLDQGLQFLIQYYNGEERAKGNILERFSAQQFPDLHSELNLSSLELGDSALYFCASSLGQGGPTNEKLFFGSGTQLSVL.

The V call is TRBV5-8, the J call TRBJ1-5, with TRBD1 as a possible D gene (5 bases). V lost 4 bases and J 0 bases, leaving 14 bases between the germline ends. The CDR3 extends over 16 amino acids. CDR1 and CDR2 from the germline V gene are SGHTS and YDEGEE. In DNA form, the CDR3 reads TGTGCCAGCAGCGTCGGGACTGCTAATAGCAATCAGCCCCAGCATTTT. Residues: CASSVGTANSNQPQHF.

This CDR3 reads CASRLGESGGYTF. Here the CDR3 DNA reads TGTGCCAGTCGCTTGGGGGAATCGGGGGGCTACACCTTC. The V gene is TRBV28, the J gene TRBJ1-2, with D tentatively TRBD1 (5 bases). Germline V CDR1 and CDR2: MDHEN, SYDVKM. This CDR3 comprises 13 residues. Deletions cut 9 bases from V and 8 bases from J, with 19 bases between.

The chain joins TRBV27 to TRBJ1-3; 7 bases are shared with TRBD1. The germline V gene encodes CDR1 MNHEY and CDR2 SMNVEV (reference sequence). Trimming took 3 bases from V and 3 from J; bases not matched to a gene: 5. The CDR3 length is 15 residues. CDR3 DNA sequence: TGTGCCAGCAGTTTGAAGGGGGCGGTTGGAAACACCATATATTTT. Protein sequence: CASSLKGAVGNTIYF.

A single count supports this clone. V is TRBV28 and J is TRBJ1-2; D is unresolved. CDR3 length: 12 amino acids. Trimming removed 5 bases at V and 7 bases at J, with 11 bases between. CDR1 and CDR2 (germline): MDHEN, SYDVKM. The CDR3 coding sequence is TGTGCCAGCAGTCTACCTATTGCTGGCTACACCTTC. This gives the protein CASSLPIAGYTF.

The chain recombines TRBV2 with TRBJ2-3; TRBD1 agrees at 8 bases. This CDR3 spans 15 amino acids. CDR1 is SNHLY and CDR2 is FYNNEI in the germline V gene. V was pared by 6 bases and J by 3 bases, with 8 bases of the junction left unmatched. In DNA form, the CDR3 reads TGTGCCAGCAGATCCCGGGACAGGTTGACAGATACGCAGTATTTT. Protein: CASRSRDRLTDTQYF.

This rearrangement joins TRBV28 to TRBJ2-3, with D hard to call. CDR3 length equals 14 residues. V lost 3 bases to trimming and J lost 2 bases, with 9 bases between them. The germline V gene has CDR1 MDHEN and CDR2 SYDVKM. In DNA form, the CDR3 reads TGTGCCAGCAGTTTGGTCCAGTACACAGATACGCAGTATTTT. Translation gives CASSLVQYTDTQYF.

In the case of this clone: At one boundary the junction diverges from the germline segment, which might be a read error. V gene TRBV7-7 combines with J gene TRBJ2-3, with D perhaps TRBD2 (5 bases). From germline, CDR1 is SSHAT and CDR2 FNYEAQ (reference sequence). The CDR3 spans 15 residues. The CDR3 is CASSEAPSPWDTQYF. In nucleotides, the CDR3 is TGTGCTAGCAGCGAGGCACCTAGCCCCTGGGATACGCAGTATTTT. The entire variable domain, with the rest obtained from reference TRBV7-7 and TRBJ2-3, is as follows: GAGVSQSPRYKVTKRGQDVTLRCDPISSHATLYWYQQALGQGPEFLTYFNYEAQPDKSGLPSDRFSAERPEGSISTLTIQRTEQRDSAMYRCASSEAPSPWDTQYFGPGTRLTVL.

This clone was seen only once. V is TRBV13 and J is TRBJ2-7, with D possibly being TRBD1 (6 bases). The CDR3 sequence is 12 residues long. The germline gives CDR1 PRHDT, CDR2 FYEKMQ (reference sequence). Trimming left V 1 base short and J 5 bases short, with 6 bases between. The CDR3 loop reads CASSLDRDEQYF. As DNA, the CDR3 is TGTGCCAGCAGCTTAGACAGGGACGAGCAGTACTTC. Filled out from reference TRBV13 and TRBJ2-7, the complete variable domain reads AAGVIQSPRHLIKEKRETATLKCYPIPRHDTVYWYQQGPGQDPQFLISFYEKMQSDKGSIPDRFSAQQFSDYHSELNMSSLELGDSALYFCASSLDRDEQYFGPGTRLTVT.

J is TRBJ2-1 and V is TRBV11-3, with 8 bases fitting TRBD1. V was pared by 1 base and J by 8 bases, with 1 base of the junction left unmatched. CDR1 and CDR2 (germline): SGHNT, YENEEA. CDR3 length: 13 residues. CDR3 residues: CASSLVTGDEQFF. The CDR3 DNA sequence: TGTGCCAGCAGCTTAGTGACAGGGGATGAGCAGTTCTTC.